This T cell receptor beta chain was found in a study of blood T cell repertoires in COVID-19. Study-wide background: From the United States, Italy and Spain came samples of acute and convalescent COVID-19.

The table came from immunoSEQ multiplex PCR; TCRdb's copy has only in-frame clones and leaves some out. Of 200,000 to 250,000 clones in the sample, about 90% were seen once. Per the germline V gene, CDR1 is LGHNT and CDR2 is FRNRAP. This CDR3 comprises 11 residues. Trimming removed 4 bases at V and 7 bases at J, with 8 bases between. The chain has TRBV12-5 and TRBJ2-7; D is undetermined. Sequencing was carried out using peripheral blood. This TCR derives from a woman aged 18-35 years who had recovered from COVID-19. CDR3 loop: CASGSGWEQYF. DNA for the CDR3: TGTGCTAGTGGTTCCGGGTGGGAGCAGTACTTC. Using reference TRBV12-5 and TRBJ2-7 for the parts outside the CDR3, the full variable domain is DARVTQTPRHKVTEMGQEVTMRCQPILGHNTVFWYRQTMMQGLELLAYFRNRAPLDDSGMPKDRFSAEMPDATLATLKIQPSEPRDSAVYFCASGSGWEQYFGPGTRLTVT.